This T cell receptor (beta chain) appears in the sequencing data of a study of blood T cell repertoires in COVID-19. Across the whole study: Some COVID-19 samples were acute and others convalescent; all came from the United States, Italy and Spain. Sources were T cells, B-cell-depleted T cells, or PBMCs; the material itself was cDNA or gDNA.

Each recovered donor of Cohort 3 presented with two negative PCRs, clearance, or symptom resolution. The authors' processing: Cell counts per sample came from amplifying reference gene primers. Clones were sequenced by immunoSEQ multiplex PCR, and TCRdb holds only the in-frame ones, with some missing. The V and J calls and clone size are taken from that table; D and trimming were inferred from the DNA. The sample has roughly 300,000 clones, roughly 86% seen once; the top ten hold approximately 5.3%. The sample taken for sequencing was PBMCs or T cells enriched from blood (not recorded which). This TCR was sampled from a woman aged 30 to 39 who had recovered from COVID-19.

CDR3 region: CSVEEAGPYGYTF. The CDR3 nucleotides read TGCAGCGTTGAAGAAGCGGGACCTTATGGCTACACCTTC. This chain connects TRBV29-1 to TRBJ1-2; TRBD1 is a possible D gene (5 bases). V was cut by 0 bases and J by 5 bases, with 10 bases left in between. The CDR3 sequence is 13 residues long. Germline V gene lookup returns CDR1 SQVTM and CDR2 ANQGSEA.